The rows below give T cell receptor beta chains drawn from one sample of a study of T cell responses to AZD1222 COVID-19 vaccine. The method was immunoSEQ multiplex PCR; TCRdb's version includes in-frame clones alone and lacks a portion of them. The sample records roughly 160,000 clones, 85% to 90% being singletons. The source was peripheral blood, collected on day 0 of AZD1222 vaccination. These receptors were obtained from an adult in good health. Both conserved end residues are part of each CDR3. Fields, in order: D gene, V gene, clone size, J gene, CDR3 DNA, CDR3 protein. The D gene is left open where the match is weak. Some rows mark clone size as missing; the rest say once, few, many or name a class of expanded clone.

TRBD2,TRBV7-2,.,TRBJ2-3,TGTGCCAGCAGCTCCTCCGGGACTAGCGGGGGTCCGAACACAGATACGCAGTATTTT,CASSSSGTSGGPNTDTQYF
TRBD1,TRBV11-3,.,TRBJ2-1,TGTGCCAGCAGTTCCGCAGGGACAGGTCTCTACAATGAGCAGTTCTTC,CASSSAGTGLYNEQFF
TRBD2,TRBV18,.,TRBJ2-7,TGTGCCAGCTCACCGCCTCGGACTAGCGGGGACTACTACGAGCAGTACTTC,CASSPPRTSGDYYEQYF
TRBD2,TRBV9,.,TRBJ2-3,TGTGCCAGCAGCGTAGATAGCGGGGGGGTAGATACGCAGTATTTT,CASSVDSGGVDTQYF
.,TRBV3-1/TRBV3-2,few,TRBJ2-1,TGTGCCAGCAGCCAGGACCAGACCTACAATGAGCAGTTCTTC,CASSQDQTYNEQFF
.,TRBV2,few,TRBJ1-2,TGTGCCAGCAGAAAACAGGGATATAACTATGGCTACACCTTC,CASRKQGYNYGYTF
.,TRBV19,.,TRBJ1-2,TGTGCCAGTCATCCGGGACCTCCGAATATCTACACCTTC,CASHPGPPNIYTF
TRBD1,TRBV2,.,TRBJ1-6,TGTGCCAGCAGTGATGCAGGGGGTACTAATTCACCCCTCCACTTT,CASSDAGGTNSPLHF
.,TRBV19,.,TRBJ2-6,TGTGCCAGTACCCTGGGCAGGGGCAGTCTCTCTGGGGCCAACGTCCTGACTTTC,CASTLGRGSLSGANVLTF
.,TRBV6-4,.,TRBJ2-1,TGTGCCAGCAGTGACAGCTCCTACAATGAGCAGTTCTTC,CASSDSSYNEQFF
TRBD1,TRBV4-1,.,TRBJ2-3,TGCGCCAGCAGCCGAACAGGGGGCTTGCCAGATACGCAGTATTTT,CASSRTGGLPDTQYF
.,TRBV3-1/TRBV3-2,.,TRBJ2-2,TGTGCCAGCAGCCAAAGCGAAGTCGGGGAGCTGTTTTTT,CASSQSEVGELFF
.,TRBV6-5,.,TRBJ1-3,TGTGCCAGCAGCCTACAGGGAATGGCAAACACCATATATTTT,CASSLQGMANTIYF
TRBD1,TRBV2,.,TRBJ1-2,TGTGCCAGCAGGGCAGGGGGAGGGGACGGCTACACCTTC,CASRAGGGDGYTF
.,TRBV3-1/TRBV3-2,.,TRBJ2-1,TGTGCCAGCAGCCAAGAAGCTCCCCGGGCTTACAATGAGCAGTTCTTC,CASSQEAPRAYNEQFF
.,TRBV29-1,.,TRBJ1-1,TGCAGCGTCAAGGTCGTGGACACTAACACTGAAGCTTTCTTT,CSVKVVDTNTEAFF
TRBD2,TRBV4-2,.,TRBJ2-5,TGTGCCAGCAGCCAAGAACTAGCGCGCGAGACCCAGTACTTC,CASSQELARETQYF
.,TRBV7-3,.,TRBJ1-2,TGTGCCAGCAGCTTAAGGGGGAACTATGGCTACACCTTC,CASSLRGNYGYTF
TRBD2,TRBV24-1,.,TRBJ2-2,TGTGCCACCAGTGATCCGACTAGCGGGGGTTACACCGGGGAGCTGTTTTTT,CATSDPTSGGYTGELFF
.,TRBV18,few,TRBJ1-5,TGTGCCAGCTCACCAAGTGAGAATCAGCCCCAGCATTTT,CASSPSENQPQHF
.,TRBV10-3,.,TRBJ1-6,TGTGCCATCAGTCTCACAGGGAACCCCTATAATTCACCCCTCCACTTT,CAISLTGNPYNSPLHF
.,TRBV6-1,.,TRBJ2-7,TGTGCCAGCAGTGAAGATCCGTCTACCTACTACGAGCAGTACTTC,CASSEDPSTYYEQYF
.,TRBV5-4,.,TRBJ2-3,TGTGCCAGCAGCTTGGTAGCAGGAGGCACAGATACGCAGTATTTT,CASSLVAGGTDTQYF
.,TRBV11-1,few,TRBJ2-7,TGTGCCAGCAGCGAGATCACCCGGCCAGACTACGAGCAGTACTTC,CASSEITRPDYEQYF
.,TRBV7-7,.,TRBJ2-5,TGTGCTAGCAGTCCTCCTGGCGCGGGATTTCAAGAGACCCAGTACTTC,CASSPPGAGFQETQYF
TRBD1,TRBV6-2/TRBV6-3,.,TRBJ2-1,TGTGCCAGCAGTACCTTACGACAGGGGAGGACTTACAATGAGCAGTTCTTC,CASSTLRQGRTYNEQFF
TRBD1,TRBV7-9,.,TRBJ2-2,TGTGCCAGCAGCTTAGTGTGGACCGGGACAGTTAACACCGGGGAGCTGTTTTTT,CASSLVWTGTVNTGELFF
.,TRBV6-5,.,TRBJ1-5,TGTGCCAGCAGTTACTCGATGCAGATCCAGCCCCAGCATTTT,CASSYSMQIQPQHF
.,TRBV5-4,.,TRBJ1-2,TGTGCCAGCACCTTATCGGGGACGGCCTATGGCTACACCTTC,CASTLSGTAYGYTF
.,TRBV12-3/TRBV12-4,.,TRBJ1-5,TGTGCCAGCAGTTTTCGGGGGAATCAGCCCCAGCATTTT,CASSFRGNQPQHF
.,TRBV7-2,.,TRBJ1-2,TGTGCCAGCAGCTTACCTCCGTCGGGGGCGAGAGGCTACACCTTC,CASSLPPSGARGYTF
TRBD1,TRBV2,.,TRBJ2-3,TGTGCCAGCAGGGACAGGGGATGGGGCACAGATACGCAGTATTTT,CASRDRGWGTDTQYF
.,TRBV9,.,TRBJ2-2,TGTGCCAGCAGCGCCCTGATGACAGACAAATCATCGAACACCGGGGAGCTGTTTTTT,CASSALMTDKSSNTGELFF
TRBD1,TRBV2,.,TRBJ1-5,TGTGCCAGCAGTGGGGTCAGGGGGCGCAATCAGCCCCAGCATTTT,CASSGVRGRNQPQHF
.,TRBV11-2,.,TRBJ2-7,TGTGCCAGCAGCACTGGGGCTTACGAGCAGTACTTC,CASSTGAYEQYF
.,TRBV12-5,.,TRBJ1-2,TGTGCTAGTGGATTGGGGGAACATGGCTACACCTTC,CASGLGEHGYTF
TRBD1,TRBV28,.,TRBJ2-1,TGTGCCAGCAGTCCCCCGGGACAGGGGGCTCGCAATGAGCAGTTCTTC,CASSPPGQGARNEQFF
.,TRBV5-8,once,TRBJ1-6,TGTGCCAGCAGCCCGGACCGGGGGCGGCCCCTCCACTTT,CASSPDRGRPLHF
.,TRBV7-9,.,TRBJ2-7,TGTGCCAGCAGCCTGGACAGTGTGTCCTACGAGCAGTACTTC,CASSLDSVSYEQYF
.,TRBV11-2,.,TRBJ1-6,TGTGCCAGCAGCTCTACGAGTTCGGGGCATAATTCACCCCTCCACTTT,CASSSTSSGHNSPLHF
TRBD1,TRBV16,.,TRBJ1-3,TGTGCCAGCAGCCCTAGGACAGGGCTGGGAAACACCATATATTTT,CASSPRTGLGNTIYF
TRBD1,TRBV19,.,TRBJ2-7,TGTGCCAGTAGTATCCGGGACAGGGTCTACGAGCAGTACTTC,CASSIRDRVYEQYF
.,TRBV4-1,.,TRBJ1-2,TGCGCCAGCAGCCAAGATCAAGGGCCCGGCTATGGCTACACCTTC,CASSQDQGPGYGYTF
TRBD1,TRBV5-1,.,TRBJ2-3,TGCGCCAGCAGCTCGGGACAGGGGGCAGATACGCAGTATTTT,CASSSGQGADTQYF
TRBD2,TRBV18,.,TRBJ2-1,TGTGCCAGCTCACGGGGACTAGCGGGGGGTAAGCAGTTCTTC,CASSRGLAGGKQFF